A selection of T cell receptor beta chains follows, all from one sample in a study of PD-1 blockade in classical Hodgkin lymphoma. Method: immunoSEQ multiplex PCR; TCRdb's copy keeps in-frame clones and lacks some. The data contain 10,000 to 15,000 clones, more than 85% of them singletons. Here the sequenced sample was peripheral blood mononuclear cells (PBMCs), taken at baseline. Receptor source: a human donor with classical Hodgkin lymphoma. Each CDR3 is given with its conserved first and last residue. A D gene is named only where the DNA matches it firmly. Clone size is shown for a subset of rows, as once, few, many or a class of expanded clone.

V gene,D gene,CDR3 length,clone size,J gene,CDR3 protein,CDR3 DNA
TRBV4-1,.,15,.,TRBJ1-2,CASSQVNRGTYGYTF,TGCGCCAGCAGCCAAGTAAATCGGGGAACCTATGGCTACACCTTC
TRBV7-8,.,14,.,TRBJ1-1,CASSDRRKNTEAFF,TGTGCCAGCAGTGACAGGAGAAAGAACACTGAAGCTTTCTTT
TRBV2,.,13,once,TRBJ1-5,CASSDRGREPQHF,TGTGCCAGCAGTGACAGGGGAAGGGAGCCCCAGCATTTT
TRBV4-1,.,15,once,TRBJ1-5,CASSQGVNMASPQHF,TGCGCCAGCAGCCAAGGGGTGAATATGGCTTCCCCCCAGCATTTT
TRBV5-1,TRBD1,14,.,TRBJ1-1,CASTPGQANTEAFF,TGCGCCAGCACCCCGGGACAGGCGAACACTGAAGCTTTCTTT
TRBV9,.,13,.,TRBJ2-5,CASSQEVLETQYF,TGTGCCAGCAGCCAAGAGGTTTTGGAGACCCAGTACTTC
TRBV5-1,TRBD1,16,.,TRBJ2-6,CASTDRASSGANVLTF,TGCGCCAGCACGGACAGGGCCTCCTCTGGGGCCAACGTCCTGACTTTC
TRBV6-6,TRBD2,13,.,TRBJ2-1,CASEGLGYNEQFF,TGTGCCAGCGAGGGACTAGGATACAATGAGCAGTTCTTC
TRBV28,.,17,.,TRBJ1-1,CASSLPVVGGADTEAFF,TGTGCCAGCAGTTTACCAGTGGTGGGGGGCGCGGACACTGAAGCTTTCTTT
TRBV6-1,.,14,.,TRBJ2-2,CASGEQPNTGELFF,TGTGCCAGCGGGGAACAGCCGAACACCGGGGAGCTGTTTTTT
TRBV6-5,TRBD1,15,.,TRBJ1-5,CASRRAGGRDQPQHF,TGTGCCAGCAGACGCGCAGGGGGCCGAGATCAGCCCCAGCATTTT
TRBV5-1,TRBD2,13,.,TRBJ2-5,CATTTSGQETQYF,TGCGCCACAACGACTAGCGGTCAAGAGACCCAGTACTTC
TRBV28,.,14,once,TRBJ1-2,CASSSGGPSYGYTF,TGTGCCAGCAGTTCGGGGGGCCCCTCCTATGGCTACACCTTC
TRBV6-5,TRBD1,15,.,TRBJ2-3,CASSYGTGSTDTQYF,TGTGCCAGCAGTTATGGGACAGGGAGCACAGATACGCAGTATTTT